The clone carrying this T cell receptor (beta chain) came up once. Clones were sequenced by immunoSEQ multiplex PCR, and TCRdb holds only the in-frame ones, with some missing. The sample has approximately 70,000 clones; 90% to 95% are singletons. The CDR3 spans 16 residues. The germline V gene has CDR1 MDHEN and CDR2 SYDVKM. V was clipped by 5 bases and J by 8 bases; unmatched bases: 13. The data stem from a study of T cell changes during pregnancy in multiple sclerosis. The chain is built from TRBV28 and TRBJ1-3; 9 nucleotides match TRBD1. The input for sequencing was peripheral blood, taken in the second trimester of pregnancy. This clonotype was obtained from a female donor in good health, enrolled as a control in a pregnancy study. The CDR3 DNA reads as TGTGCCAGCAGTCCCACAGGGGGCTCAAGGGGATACACCATATATTTT. This encodes CASSPTGGSRGYTIYF.